The 21 T cell receptor beta chains below all came from one sample that was sequenced in a study of shared clonotypes between healthy human individuals. Some clones are missing from TCRdb's copy, which holds only in-frame ones; the method was immunoSEQ multiplex PCR. This table holds roughly 2.1 million clones, approximately 94% found once. Terminally differentiated effector memory CD45RA+ cells were left out of the naive CD8 fraction, which was CD45RO-negative and positively selected for CCR7. Sequencing input: naive CD8+ T cells from PBMCs. These receptors were collected from a man in his late teens or twenties in good health. Some clones in this sample may be carry-over from other donors' samples.

The chain employs TRBV7-9 and TRBJ2-7, with D perhaps given as TRBD1 or TRBD2 (5 bases each). There are 15 residues in the CDR3. V lost 6 bases and J 3 bases, leaving 18 bases between the germline ends. CDR1 is SEHNR, CDR2 FQNEAQ, per germline (reference sequence). The CDR3: CASSLTRDRRYEQYF. CDR3 DNA sequence: TGTGCCAGCAGTCTAACCCGGGACCGACGCTACGAGCAGTACTTC.

This rearrangement joins TRBV29-1 to TRBJ2-7, with 7 bases matching TRBD1. V trimming: 6 bases; J trimming: 0 bases; junction bases outside the gene matches: 5. From germline, CDR1 is SQVTM and CDR2 ANQGSEA. This CDR3 is built from 13 residues. CDR3 sequence: CSVGTDSSYEQYF. DNA of the CDR3: TGCAGCGTGGGGACAGACAGCTCCTACGAGCAGTACTTC.

V and J are TRBV27 and TRBJ2-2; tentatively, D is TRBD2 (5 bases). The CDR3 consists of 11 residues. V was shortened by 7 bases and J by 6 bases, with 6 bases between the two germline ends. From germline, CDR1 is MNHEY and CDR2 SMNVEV (reference sequence). As DNA, the CDR3 is TGTGCCAGCACCGGGGCCGGGGAGCTGTTTTTT. Protein product: CASTGAGELFF.

The chain links TRBV19 to TRBJ1-1, with a tentative D call TRBD1 (5 bases). CDR3 length equals 13 residues. In germline, CDR1 is LNHDA, CDR2 SQIVND (reference sequence). The V end was cut by 5 bases, the J end by 5 bases, with 12 bases between. Here the CDR3 DNA reads TGTGCCAGTAGTCCGGAGGGGTGGACTGAAGCTTTCTTT. Translated: CASSPEGWTEAFF.

The V gene is TRBV6-6, the J gene TRBJ2-5; possible D gene TRBD2, 5 bases. Trimming took 0 bases from V and 5 from J, leaving 13 bases between them. The V gene's germline CDR1 is MNHNY and CDR2 SVGAGI (reference sequence). This CDR3 has 15 amino acids. CDR3 in amino acids: CASSYSVKGAETQYF. CDR3 sequence (DNA): TGTGCCAGCAGTTACTCAGTAAAGGGAGCGGAGACCCAGTACTTC.

The chain combines TRBV4-2 with TRBJ2-7, with TRBD2 as a possible D gene (6 bases). The germline gives CDR1 LGHNA, CDR2 YNFKEQ. V gave up 0 bases and J gave up 5 bases, with 11 bases separating them. This CDR3 region has 14 residues. The CDR3 loop is CASSQEGTGDEQYF. In nucleotides, the CDR3 is TGTGCCAGCAGCCAAGAAGGAACGGGAGACGAGCAGTACTTC.

The genes are TRBV27 and TRBJ2-7; D may correspond to TRBD1 or TRBD2 (5 bases each). The germline V gene encodes CDR1 MNHEY and CDR2 SMNVEV (reference sequence). The CDR3 is made up of 13 amino acids. Between the trimmed V and J ends, which lost 5 bases and 2 bases, there was a span of 10 bases. The CDR3, as DNA: TGTGCCAGCAGTATTCGGGACCCCTACGAGCAGTACTTC. It is translated as CASSIRDPYEQYF.

The chain uses TRBV7-8 and TRBJ2-3, with D possibly being TRBD1 or TRBD2 (6 bases each). The CDR3 is 16 residues long. The germline CDR1 and CDR2 sequences are SGHVS and FQNEAQ. Trimming took 6 bases from V and 2 from J, leaving 18 bases between them. CDR3 in DNA: TGTGCCAGCAGAGGGGGGAAGGGGCCAAACACAGATACGCAGTATTTT. Its translation: CASRGGKGPNTDTQYF.

This chain connects TRBV6-5 to TRBJ1-1; D gene ambiguous. Germline CDR1 is MNHEY and CDR2 is SVGAGI. Trimming removed 6 bases at V and 3 bases at J, with 14 bases between. This CDR3 has 14 amino acids. CDR3: CASRLVEEDTEAFF. CDR3 in DNA: TGTGCCAGCAGGCTTGTGGAGGAGGACACTGAAGCTTTCTTT.

This clone was seen once. The V gene is TRBV7-6, the J gene TRBJ1-1; a weak D match, TRBD1 (5 bases). Germline loops: CDR1 SGHVS, CDR2 FNYEAQ. The CDR3 is 15 amino acids. The V end was cut by 0 bases, the J end by 0 bases, with 8 bases between. CDR3 sequence reads: CASSLAQDMNTEAFF. The DNA for the CDR3 is TGTGCCAGCAGCTTAGCACAGGACATGAACACTGAAGCTTTCTTT.

The rearrangement links TRBV19 to TRBJ1-1; 9 bases align to TRBD1. With V trimmed by 4 bases and J by 6 bases, 9 bases remained unmatched. The CDR3 has 15 amino acids. Germline V gives CDR1 LNHDA, CDR2 SQIVND (reference sequence). In DNA, the CDR3 is TGTGCCAGTAGTACTACCCGGGACAGGGACTCTGAAGCTTTCTTT. Translation gives CASSTTRDRDSEAFF.

The CDR3 region has the DNA TGTGCCAGCAGCTTACAGGGTCCATCCTACGAGCAGTACTTC. Residues: CASSLQGPSYEQYF. The genes are TRBV11-2 and TRBJ2-7, with D perhaps matching TRBD1 (5 bases). Trimming removed 2 bases from V and 1 base from J, with 9 bases in between. This CDR3 is built from 14 residues. CDR1 SGHAT and CDR2 FQNNGV come from the germline V gene.

The chain is built from TRBV7-9 and TRBJ2-1, with 9 bases identical to TRBD2. The CDR3 runs to 14 residues. V was pared by 0 bases and J by 6 bases, with 0 bases of the junction left unmatched. From germline, CDR1 is SEHNR and CDR2 FQNEAQ (reference sequence). The CDR3 protein is CASSLASGGNEQFF. The CDR3 bases are TGTGCCAGCAGCTTAGCTAGCGGGGGCAATGAGCAGTTCTTC.

The V and J genes are TRBV6-5 and TRBJ2-1; D possibly matches TRBD1 or TRBD2 (5 bases each). Trimming shortened V by 0 bases and J by 5 bases, and 11 bases separated the two germline ends. The germline CDR1 and CDR2 sequences are MNHEY and SVGAGI. The CDR3 is made up of 15 amino acids. The DNA for the CDR3 is TGTGCCAGCAGTTACTCGAGGGGCAGGGACAATGAGCAGTTCTTC. Its protein is CASSYSRGRDNEQFF.

This clone appeared once. The V gene is TRBV2, the J gene TRBJ2-3, with D maybe TRBD1 (6 bases). V was clipped by 1 base and J by 5 bases, with 10 bases between them. Germline V gives CDR1 SNHLY, CDR2 FYNNEI. The CDR3 spans 14 residues. This CDR3 reads CASSEGLGGDTQYF. The CDR3 region has the DNA TGTGCCAGCAGTGAAGGTCTAGGGGGAGATACGCAGTATTTT.

The chain recombines TRBV10-2 with TRBJ2-7; 14 positions agree with TRBD2. The V and J ends lost 2 bases and 7 bases, in that order; junction bases with no gene match: 4. Germline-derived CDR1 and CDR2 are WSHSY and SAAADI. The CDR3 extends over 15 amino acids. The chain's CDR3 is CASSETGLAGDEQYF. DNA of the CDR3: TGCGCCAGCAGTGAGACGGGACTAGCGGGAGATGAGCAGTACTTC.

V and J are TRBV27 and TRBJ1-1; D gene ambiguous. V was cut by 5 bases and J by 11 bases, with 18 bases left in between. Germline CDR1 and CDR2: MNHEY and SMNVEV (reference sequence). The CDR3 sequence is 13 residues long. The CDR3 spells CASSGRVRTRAFF. The CDR3 DNA sequence: TGTGCCAGCAGTGGAAGGGTCCGTACGAGGGCTTTCTTT.

With regard to this clone: The same CDR3 is also encoded by other DNA sequences in this sample. The CDR3 here is CASSLLDEQFF. CDR3 sequence (DNA): TGTGCCAGCAGCTTACTCGATGAGCAGTTCTTC. V and J are TRBV7-9 and TRBJ2-1, with D unclear. This CDR3 is 11 amino acids long. The V end lost 2 bases, the J end lost 8 bases, and 4 bases lay between the germline ends. The germline gives CDR1 SEHNR, CDR2 FQNEAQ (reference sequence). Variable domain in full (rest from reference TRBV7-9 and TRBJ2-1): DTGVSQNPRHKITKRGQNVTFRCDPISEHNRLYWYRQTLGQGPEFLTYFQNEAQLEKSRLLSDRFSAERPKGSFSTLEIQRTEQGDSAMYLCASSLLDEQFFGPGTRLTVL.

This clone came up once. This sequence joins TRBV6-6 and TRBJ2-2; TRBD1 matches 8 bases. Trimming took 7 bases from V and 4 from J; bases not matched to a gene: 8. Germline V gene sequence: CDR1 MNHNY, CDR2 SVGAGI (reference sequence). The CDR3 extends over 15 amino acids. This chain's CDR3 is CASNAGGAGTGELFF. CDR3 in DNA: TGTGCCAGCAATGCAGGGGGCGCGGGCACCGGGGAGCTGTTTTTT.

The V gene is TRBV5-1, the J gene TRBJ1-1; D possibly corresponds to TRBD1 (5 bases). This CDR3 comprises 16 residues. Germline V gene lookup returns CDR1 SGHRS and CDR2 YFSETQ. Trimming took 4 bases from V and 1 from J, leaving 17 bases between them. The chain's CDR3 is CASSIGTPAWNTEAFF. The CDR3 DNA sequence: TGCGCCAGCAGCATAGGGACCCCGGCTTGGAACACTGAAGCTTTCTTT.

The rearrangement uses TRBV28 and TRBJ2-2; D is undetermined. V was pared by 2 bases and J by 6 bases, with 13 bases between. The CDR3 contains 15 residues. In germline, CDR1 is MDHEN, CDR2 SYDVKM. CDR3 in amino acids: CASSLGPSAAGELFF. The CDR3 nucleotides read TGTGCCAGCAGTTTAGGCCCGTCAGCAGCCGGGGAGCTGTTTTTT.